This is a list of T cell receptor beta chains from one sample in a study of CD8+ T cells in alopecia areata. TCRdb's table, derived via immunoSEQ multiplex PCR, lists solely in-frame clones and lacks some. The data hold roughly 140,000 clones, with around half observed a single time. The input for sequencing was CD8+ T cells sorted from blood, taken at week 0. The receptors here all came from a human donor with alopecia areata. Both conserved end residues are part of each CDR3. A D gene is named only where the DNA matches it firmly. Where a row states a size, it is once, few, many or the class of an expanded clone; other rows omit it.

few | . | TRBJ1-6 | TRBV6-6 | TGTGCCATACGGGACGGGGGCTCCTATAATTCACCCCTCCACTTT | CAIRDGGSYNSPLHF
few | TRBD1 | TRBJ2-7 | TRBV7-6 | TGTGCCAGCAGCTTAGCCCCCGACAGGGTCGAGCAGTACTTC | CASSLAPDRVEQYF
. | TRBD2 | TRBJ2-1 | TRBV28 | TGTGCCAGCAGCCAATATAAGCGGGGGGGCCTCAATGAGCAGTTCTTC | CASSQYKRGGLNEQFF
. | . | TRBJ1-5 | TRBV7-9 | TGTGCCAGCAGCAAAAAACTGGGTCAGCCCCAGCATTTT | CASSKKLGQPQHF
few | TRBD1 | TRBJ1-6 | TRBV5-1 | TGCGCCAGCAGCTTGGAGGGGGCGGACGGATCACCCCTCCACTTT | CASSLEGADGSPLHF
once | . | TRBJ2-5 | TRBV7-8 | TGTGCCAGCAGCTTACTCGGGTCCTCAAGCCAAACAGATAGCCCCCAAGAGACCCAGTACTTC | CASSLLGSSSQTDSPQETQYF
. | . | TRBJ2-3 | TRBV9 | TGTGCCAGCAGCCCGCGGGTTGATACGCAGTATTTT | CASSPRVDTQYF
few | . | TRBJ2-3 | TRBV6-6 | TGTGCCAGCAGTTCAGGGGTTATTAGCACAGATACGCAGTATTTT | CASSSGVISTDTQYF
few | TRBD1 | TRBJ2-7 | TRBV29-1 | TGCAGCGTTGCTGGACAGGGGGCCGTAAACGAGCAGTACTTC | CSVAGQGAVNEQYF
few | . | TRBJ1-1 | TRBV19 | TGTGCCACCCAAAGGAACACTGAAGCTTTCTTT | CATQRNTEAFF
. | TRBD1 | TRBJ2-7 | TRBV5-1 | TGCGCCAGCAGCCCGGGACAGGGGGCCTACGAGCAGTACTTC | CASSPGQGAYEQYF
. | TRBD1 | TRBJ1-2 | TRBV6-4 | TGTGCCAGCAGTGACTCGACAGGGGGAGGCTATGGCTACACCTTC | CASSDSTGGGYGYTF
. | . | TRBJ2-1 | TRBV13 | TGTGCCAGCAGGCCGTGGCTAGCACCCTACAATGAGCAGTTCTTC | CASRPWLAPYNEQFF
once | TRBD1 | TRBJ1-2 | TRBV15 | TGTGCCACCCGAGACAGGGCATCAGGTGGCTACACCTTC | CATRDRASGGYTF
few | . | TRBJ1-1 | TRBV7-9 | TGTGCCAGCAGCTTAGGGCAGAACACTGAAGCTTTCTTT | CASSLGQNTEAFF
few | . | TRBJ1-1 | TRBV12-5 | TGTGCTAGTGCTCCACTACTAACTGAAGCTTTCTTT | CASAPLLTEAFF
once | TRBD1 | TRBJ2-2 | TRBV7-6 | TGTGCCAGCAGCCCGCAGGGGGCCGGGGAGCTGTTTTTT | CASSPQGAGELFF
. | . | TRBJ2-5 | TRBV30 | TGTGCCTGGAGTGTACGGAAGGGAACGAGAGAGACCCAGTACTTC | CAWSVRKGTRETQYF
. | TRBD2 | TRBJ2-3 | TRBV30 | TGTGCCTGGAGTGAGCTGACTAGCGGGGGGGCAGATACGCAGTATTTT | CAWSELTSGGADTQYF
. | TRBD2 | TRBJ2-1 | TRBV29-1 | TGCAGCGCACCAACTAGCGGGAATTACAATGAGCAGTTCTTC | CSAPTSGNYNEQFF